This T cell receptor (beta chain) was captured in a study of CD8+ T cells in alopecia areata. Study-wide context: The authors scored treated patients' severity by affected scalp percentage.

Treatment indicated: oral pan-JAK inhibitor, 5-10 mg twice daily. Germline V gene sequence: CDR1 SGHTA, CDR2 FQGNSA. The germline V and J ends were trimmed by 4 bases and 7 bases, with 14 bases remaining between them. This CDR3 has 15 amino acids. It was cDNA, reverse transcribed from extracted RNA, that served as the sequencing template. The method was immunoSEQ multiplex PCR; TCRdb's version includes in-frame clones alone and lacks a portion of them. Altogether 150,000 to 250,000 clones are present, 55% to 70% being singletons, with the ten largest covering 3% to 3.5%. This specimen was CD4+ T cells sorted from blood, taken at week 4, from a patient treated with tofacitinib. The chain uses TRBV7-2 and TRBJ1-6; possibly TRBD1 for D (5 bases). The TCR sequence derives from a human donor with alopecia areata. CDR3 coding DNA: TGTGCCAGCAGCTCTCCAGGGCTTGGGAATTCACCCCTCCACTTT. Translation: CASSSPGLGNSPLHF.